This is a list of T cell receptor beta chains from one sample in a study of shared clonotypes between healthy human individuals. The repertoire was sequenced with immunoSEQ multiplex PCR; TCRdb's copy has only in-frame clones and lacks some. This table holds 2 million to 2.5 million clones, about 90% found once. Material for sequencing was naive CD4+ T cells from PBMCs. The receptors here all came from a young man in good health. Some clones in this sample may be carry-over from other donors' samples. The CDR3 runs from the conserved cysteine through the conserved F or W. A D gene is named only where the DNA matches it firmly. Clone size is not always given. Where it is, it says once, few, many or a class for expanded clones.

CASSITYQETQYF TGTGCCAGCAGCATAACGTACCAAGAGACCCAGTACTTC NA TRBJ2-5 TRBV7-9 NA
CASSESLYGYTF TGTGCCAGCAGTGAAAGCCTCTATGGCTACACCTTC NA TRBJ1-2 TRBV25-1 NA
CASSQNPGLAGVAGELFF TGTGCCAGCAGCCAAAATCCCGGACTAGCGGGAGTCGCCGGGGAGCTGTTTTTT NA TRBJ2-2 TRBV14 TRBD2
CASSLAGSSTDTQYF TGCGCCAGCAGCTTAGCGGGAAGCAGCACAGATACGCAGTATTTT NA TRBJ2-3 TRBV5-1 TRBD2
CASREGPPGPLGQPQHF TGCGCCAGCAGAGAAGGGCCACCGGGACCCCTAGGTCAGCCCCAGCATTTT few TRBJ1-5 TRBV4-1 NA
CASSFLAGEGAKNIQYF TGTGCCAGCAGTTTCCTAGCGGGAGAGGGGGCCAAAAACATTCAGTACTTC NA TRBJ2-4 TRBV28 TRBD2
CASSLYRGTTNEKLFF TGTGCCAGCAGCCTTTACAGGGGTACAACTAATGAAAAACTGTTTTTT NA TRBJ1-4 TRBV28 TRBD1
CASARGAGGYEQYF TGCGCCAGCGCCCGGGGGGCGGGAGGATACGAGCAGTACTTC NA TRBJ2-7 TRBV4-3 TRBD2
CASSLNRVGTEAFF TGTGCCAGCAGCTTAAACAGGGTCGGTACTGAAGCTTTCTTT NA TRBJ1-1 TRBV7-3 NA
CASSDAGPFTDTQYF TGTGCCAGCTCCGACGCGGGGCCGTTCACAGATACGCAGTATTTT NA TRBJ2-3 TRBV18 NA
CASQRGGNQPQHF TGTGCCAGCCAGAGGGGGGGCAATCAGCCCCAGCATTTT NA TRBJ1-5 TRBV2 NA
CASSFSGPANVLTF TGTGCCAGCAGTTTCTCTGGCCCAGCCAACGTCCTGACTTTC NA TRBJ2-6 TRBV28 NA
CASSLRDNEQFF TGTGCCAGCTCACTCCGAGACAATGAGCAGTTCTTC NA TRBJ2-1 TRBV18 NA
CASSQDMGNNEQFF TGCGCCAGCAGCCAAGATATGGGAAACAATGAGCAGTTCTTC NA TRBJ2-1 TRBV4-3 NA
CASSVRDVFYEQYF TGTGCCAGCAGTGTCCGGGATGTCTTCTACGAGCAGTACTTC NA TRBJ2-7 TRBV2 NA
CASTLGVTGRGETQYF TGTGCCAGCACCTTGGGGGTGACAGGGAGAGGTGAGACCCAGTACTTC NA TRBJ2-5 TRBV7-9 TRBD1
CASSLAGSRGRETQYF TGTGCCAGCAGCCTGGCGGGTAGTCGGGGACGAGAGACCCAGTACTTC NA TRBJ2-5 TRBV5-5 NA
CASSPPAGGPNYGYTF TGTGCCAGCTCACCACCGGCCGGGGGGCCAAACTATGGCTACACCTTC NA TRBJ1-2 TRBV18 NA
CASSPPWASGRINEQFF TGTGCCAGCTCACCGCCCTGGGCTAGCGGGAGAATTAATGAGCAGTTCTTC NA TRBJ2-1 TRBV18 TRBD2
CASSEFRDFPGEQYF TGTGCCAGCAGCGAGTTTCGGGACTTCCCTGGAGAGCAGTACTTC NA TRBJ2-7 TRBV11-2 NA
CASSETEMNTEAFF TGTGCCAGCAGTGAAACAGAAATGAACACTGAAGCTTTCTTT NA TRBJ1-1 TRBV2 NA
CASSYVAGSETQYF TGTGCCAGCAGCTACGTAGCGGGAAGTGAGACCCAGTACTTC NA TRBJ2-5 TRBV7-8 TRBD2
CASSPYGTEYGYTF TGTGCCAGCAGCCCTTACGGGACTGAGTATGGCTACACCTTC NA TRBJ1-2 TRBV5-6 NA
CASTPRDRRPYEQYF TGTGCCAGCACCCCACGGGACAGGCGGCCCTACGAGCAGTACTTC NA TRBJ2-7 TRBV21-1 NA
CASSKTSAGELFF TGTGCCAGCAGCAAAACATCAGCGGGGGAGCTGTTTTTT NA TRBJ2-2 TRBV7-3 NA
CASSLDSGSYEQYF TGTGCCAGCAGCTTGGATAGCGGTAGCTACGAGCAGTACTTC NA TRBJ2-7 TRBV7-9 NA
CASSLARDEQFF TGTGCCAGCAGCTTAGCACGGGATGAGCAGTTCTTC NA TRBJ2-1 TRBV7-6 NA
CASSLTRVTEAFF TGTGCCAGCAGCTTAACGAGGGTCACTGAAGCTTTCTTT NA TRBJ1-1 TRBV7-2 NA
CASSSRWYEQYF TGTGCCAGCAGTTCCCGGTGGTACGAGCAGTACTTC NA TRBJ2-7 TRBV28 NA